This passage covers 19 T cell receptor beta chains from one sample sequenced in a study of blood T cells in healthy people across ages (dated by TCRdb to about 2015). Libraries were constructed by 5' RACE. The sequencer listed for this sample is Illumina HiSeq 2500. A second PCR of roughly 6 to 11 cycles was performed with a sample-barcoded 5' primer and a J-beta primer mix. TCRdb redid the processing of the public reads, applying fastp at Q25 and MiXCR, and retained in-frame beta chains. Rows with one shared CDR3 protein collapse into an entry with the most common genes and DNA. The sample yields fewer than 750,000 distinct CDR3 sequences; around half were counted once. The ten biggest clones cover 20% to 25% of the sample. Specimen: blood. The receptors shown here come from a man older than 75 in good health.

This clonotype has at least ten counts. This chain uses TRBV6-5 with TRBJ2-7; 13 positions match TRBD2. Looked up from germline, CDR1 is MNHEY and CDR2 is SVGAGI. CDR3 length: 18 amino acids. Unmatched junction bases numbered 7, after V lost 0 bases and J lost 2 bases. CDR3 nucleotide sequence: TGTGCCAGCAGTTACTCATCCCGGACTAGCGGGAGCCCCTACGAGCAGTACTTC. Translated: CASSYSSRTSGSPYEQYF.

This clonotype occurred a few times. The rearrangement links TRBV9 to TRBJ2-7; no definite D call. Per the germline V gene, CDR1 is SGDLS and CDR2 is YYNGEE. The CDR3 extends over 13 amino acids. Trimming removed 0 bases at V and 1 base at J, with 5 bases between. The DNA of the CDR3 is TGTGCCAGCAGCGTAGGGGAATCCTACGAGCAGTACTTC. Translation gives CASSVGESYEQYF.

This clonotype was observed a handful of times. The chain couples TRBV7-9 to TRBJ2-3, with D hard to call. Trimming pared 5 bases from V and 3 bases from J, leaving 9 bases between. This CDR3 is built from 13 residues. From germline, CDR1 is SEHNR and CDR2 FQNEAQ (reference sequence). The CDR3 region has the DNA TGTGCCAGCAGCACAAAGCAGACAGATACGCAGTATTTT. Its protein product is CASSTKQTDTQYF.

This rearrangement joins TRBV3-1 to TRBJ2-1; TRBD2 aligns across 8 bases. J gave up 8 bases and V 5 bases, and 17 bases lay outside the gene matches. Germline V CDR1 and CDR2: LGHDT, YNNKEL (reference sequence). The CDR3 runs 17 residues. The CDR3 region is CASSLIPGLGASHEQFF. In DNA, the CDR3 is TGTGCCAGCAGCTTAATTCCGGGACTAGGAGCCTCCCATGAGCAGTTCTTC.

J is TRBJ2-3 and V is TRBV5-1; no definite D call. Trimming left V 0 bases short and J 4 bases short, with 6 bases between. This CDR3 region has 13 residues. Germline CDR1 SGHRS, CDR2 YFSETQ. The CDR3 loop is CASSLVLADTQYF. The CDR3 nucleotides are TGCGCCAGCAGCTTGGTTCTCGCAGATACGCAGTATTTT.

The J gene is TRBJ2-1, the V gene TRBV5-1, with 10 bases that match TRBD2. The CDR3 length is 15 residues. The V segment lost 0 bases and the J segment 7 bases; nucleotides outside the gene matches: 4. In germline, CDR1 is SGHRS, CDR2 YFSETQ. This chain's CDR3 is CASSLEGLATNEQFF. As DNA, the CDR3 is TGCGCCAGCAGCTTGGAGGGACTAGCGACGAATGAGCAGTTCTTC.

V is TRBV21-1 and J is TRBJ1-2; the table's D call, TRBD1, was not checked against the DNA. TRBV21-1 is deemed a pseudogene. This CDR3 comprises 13 residues. The CDR3, as DNA: TGTGCCAGCAGCGTAGGGACAGCGTTTGGCTACACCTTC. As protein: CASSVGTAFGYTF.

The sample holds one count of this clonotype. The chain combines TRBV24-1 with TRBJ2-1; D remains ambiguous. The CDR3 has 16 residues. Germline assignment: CDR1 KGHDR and CDR2 SFDVKD. The germline V and J ends were trimmed by 3 bases and 2 bases, with 13 bases remaining between them. The CDR3 DNA reads TGTGCCACCAGTGATCCCACTGGCGGAACCTACAATGAGCAGTTCTTC. This gives the protein CATSDPTGGTYNEQFF.

The chain is built from TRBV7-9 and TRBJ2-1, with D unclear. The tail of the sequence fits TRBJ2-7 better, so the J call may be wrong. The CDR3 totals 13 residues. Germline CDR1 SEHNR, CDR2 FQNEAQ (reference sequence). CDR3 sequence: CAMAVGSYNEQYF. The CDR3, as DNA: TGTGCTATGGCGGTAGGGTCCTACAATGAGCAGTACTTC.

The genes are TRBV27 and TRBJ2-5; a weak D match, TRBD1 (6 bases). The germline V gene has CDR1 MNHEY and CDR2 SMNVEV (reference sequence). V lost 3 bases and J lost 2, with 10 bases in between. The CDR3 sequence is 14 residues long. The DNA for the CDR3 is TGTGCCAGCAGTTTTGCCGGGACACAAGAGACCCAGTACTTC. Its translation is CASSFAGTQETQYF.

This clonotype was seen many times. V and J are TRBV6-5 and TRBJ2-1; maybe TRBD1 (5 bases). V shed 6 bases and J shed 4 bases, with 16 bases lying between them. This CDR3 has 15 residues. The germline V gene has CDR1 MNHEY and CDR2 SVGAGI. The CDR3 DNA reads as TGTGCCAGCAGCTCGCAGGGCCCGAGGTACAATGAGCAGTTCTTC. Translation gives CASSSQGPRYNEQFF.

The V gene is TRBV30, the J gene TRBJ2-7; the D is unclear. CDR1 GTSNPN and CDR2 SVGIG come from the germline V gene (reference sequence). With 2 bases removed from V and 3 bases from J, the gap between germline ends came to 11 bases. The CDR3 has 13 amino acids. CDR3 sequence: CAWSLENHYEQYF. The CDR3 DNA sequence: TGTGCCTGGAGTCTCGAGAACCACTACGAGCAGTACTTC.

The chain combines TRBV20-1 with TRBJ1-1; D is unresolved. CDR3 length equals 13 residues. Trimming cost V 3 bases and J 7 bases, with 15 bases left between them. Germline V gene lookup returns CDR1 DFQATT and CDR2 SNEGSKA (reference sequence). CDR3 residues: CSASQSSKVEAFF. The DNA for the CDR3 is TGCAGTGCTAGCCAGTCCAGTAAAGTTGAAGCTTTCTTT.

The chain is built from TRBV20-1 and TRBJ1-1; D gene ambiguous. V lost 0 bases and J lost 1, with 6 bases in between. The CDR3 is 13 residues long. Germline V gene sequence: CDR1 DFQATT, CDR2 SNEGSKA (reference sequence). CDR3 bases: TGCAGTGCTAGAGAACACGAGAACACTGAAGCTTTCTTT. This codes for CSAREHENTEAFF.

This clonotype was seen only a few times. This chain links TRBV6-2 or TRBV6-3 with TRBJ1-6; the D gene is possibly TRBD1 (5 bases). CDR1 MNHEY and CDR2 SVGEGT come from the germline V gene. The CDR3 runs 17 residues. The V end was cut by 6 bases, the J end by 10 bases, with 25 bases between. In DNA form, the CDR3 reads TGTGCCAGCAGACCCCCACTCCGGACAACCCTGGTGTCACCCCTCCACTTT. Translated, it gives CASRPPLRTTLVSPLHF.

The chain employs TRBV7-2 and TRBJ2-1, with D maybe TRBD2 (6 bases). Trimming took off 7 bases at V and 2 bases at J, with 15 bases between the two ends. Germline V gene sequence: CDR1 SGHTA, CDR2 FQGNSA. CDR3 length: 15 amino acids. The CDR3 reads CASKGQRTTYNEQFF. The CDR3 DNA reads as TGTGCCAGCAAAGGTCAGCGGACTACCTACAATGAGCAGTTCTTC.

This clonotype was seen ten or more times. The chain joins TRBV6-5 to TRBJ1-5; a weak D match, TRBD1 (6 bases). Per germline, CDR1 MNHEY and CDR2 SVGAGI. The CDR3 is 14 residues long. V lost 2 bases, J lost 2 bases, and 7 bases lay in between. The CDR3 nucleotides read TGTGCCAGCAGTTACAGGACAGGCAATCAGCCCCAGCATTTT. Its translation: CASSYRTGNQPQHF.

This clonotype has a single count. The chain employs TRBV20-1 and TRBJ2-7; the match to TRBD1 covers 11 bases. Matching the DNA end better, TRBJ2-5 makes the J call doubtful. From germline, CDR1 is DFQATT and CDR2 SNEGSKA (reference sequence). The CDR3 consists of 14 residues. In DNA form, the CDR3 reads TGCAGTGCTGGGGACAGGGGGGTAGTAGAGACCCAGTACTTC. It codes for CSAGDRGVVETQYF.

This clonotype was detected a few times. V is TRBV7-6 and J is TRBJ2-4; TRBD1 agrees at 7 bases. Germline lookup yields CDR1 SGHVS and CDR2 FNYEAQ. The CDR3 totals 16 residues. The ends lost 1 base at V and 1 base at J; junction bases unmatched: 4. The DNA for the CDR3 is TGTGCCAGCAGCTTAGGAGGGGGCCTTGCCAAAAACATTCAGTACTTC. Protein sequence: CASSLGGGLAKNIQYF.